The subject of this entry is one T cell receptor (beta chain). Its antigen is still unknown. This record belongs to a study of shared clonotypes between healthy human individuals. Overall study findings and caveats: Limitation of the genetic and exposure-history diversity represented came from the few donors. In the sorted subsets, rarefaction showed sequencing was incomplete despite large depth. Generation of non-shared clonotypes was less probable than generation of clonotypes shared by all four donors.

The protocol was immunoSEQ multiplex PCR, while the TCRdb copy is restricted to in-frame clones and leaves out a portion. The sample has a few million clones, approximately 95% seen once. The specimen was naive CD4+ T cells from PBMCs. The sample's subset: CD45RA+ positively selected. This receptor was obtained from a man aged 18 to 29 in good health. Some clones in this sample may be carry-over from other donors' samples.

The CDR3 spells CASSPTVQSSYEQYF. The CDR3 region has the DNA TGCGCCAGCAGCCCGACAGTCCAGAGCTCCTACGAGCAGTACTTC. The chain couples TRBV5-1 to TRBJ2-7, with a weak D call TRBD1 (5 bases). The CDR3 has 15 amino acids. V lost 4 bases, J lost 0 bases, and 14 bases lay in between. Germline CDR1 and CDR2: SGHRS and YFSETQ.